The sequence of this TCR beta chain was determined in a study of cytomegalovirus exposure and HLA in healthy donors (dated by TCRdb to between 2016 and 2019). With regard to the full study: An earlier analysis of roughly 610 of the donors reported 276 Gb of sequence data and 117 million unique TCR beta sequences obtained from some 200 million T cells. Roughly 300 gigabases of sequencing data and approximately 85 million unique TCR sequences were included in an early release covering about 700 HLA-typed donors. Among the approximately 430 genotyped donors, 75% to 90% belonged to the genetic ancestry cluster associated with self-reported Caucasian donors. The study was designed to test whether signatures of past pathogen exposure could be identified by cataloging public T cell receptors. Using immunosequencing, the study profiled T cell repertoires from roughly 650 subjects and related those repertoires to cytomegalovirus serostatus. Besides the first cohort of under 700 subjects, a separate validation cohort made up of 120 different subjects was used. To predict cytomegalovirus infection status, the study combined high-throughput TCR immunosequencing, statistical association of individual TCRs with disease status, and machine learning. To study patterns of TCR occurrence, a later analysis re-analyzed previously published TCR beta repertoires from hundreds of donors and added high-resolution HLA genotyping. Rather than using new phenotypic data, the later analysis identified candidate immune exposures from TCR beta sequences and from how often those sequences occurred across donors. An earlier analysis of 587 of the donors used high-throughput TCR beta sequencing to judge whether each TCR beta V gene segment behaved as functional or pseudogenic. Donor age, sex, ethnicity and CMV serostatus were compiled alongside the repertoire data. A later genetic analysis used genome-wide SNP genotypes for about 60% of the roughly 670 donors, treating that subset as a discovery cohort. Every repertoire in the discovery cohort had been generated on one and the same sequencing platform. HLA typing included class I and class II loci at four-digit resolution. The number of typed donors differed by locus: 629-630 for A, B, C, DRB1 and DQB1; about 520 for DQA1; approximately 600 for DPA1; and some 450 for DPB1. A few DR-DQ haplotypes were handled as single units for association and clustering because linkage in the cohort was strong. On average, around 200,000 unique TCR beta nucleotide sequences were sequenced per donor among some 430 genotyped donors of the cohort, with roughly 18% of those sequences being non-productive. Results the study describes overall, beyond this receptor: A group of highly shared sequence variants was considered likely to be a technical artifact of the sequencing pipeline. A further reported finding was that TCR beta sequences accurately predicted the HLA-A and HLA-B alleles for most subjects in the first cohort. The study gave a list of some 150 TCR beta chains associated with cytomegalovirus. A later genetic analysis reported fewer N-insertions in productive TCRs among donors in an Asian-associated ancestry cluster than the roughly 670-donor mean. Because HLA typing was missing for some donors at each locus, association tests included only the typed subset. In a later analysis, HLA-associated TCR beta chains were found to be more clonally expanded and to have lower generation probabilities than equally common non-associated chains. Because the 87-base-pair reads could not distinguish some IMGT-functional V segments, including TRBV6-2 and TRBV6-3, those segments were excluded. Most CMV-associated TCR beta chains appeared to be HLA-restricted in a later analysis, and the HLA associations seemed to be driven largely by CMV exposure. It was suggested by the authors that the approach could potentially be generalized to other disease states and immunological phenotypes. Several of the top co-occurrence clusters appeared to be linked to parvovirus B19, influenza, CMV and Epstein-Barr virus, according to a later analysis. Because counts were too low, 15 or so rarely observed V segments, including chromosome 9 orphons, were excluded from the earlier analysis of about 500 of the donors. Most TCR sequences were seen in very few donors, while some public TCRs were found in many individuals. Cytomegalovirus status was reported to be diagnosed by the classifier with high specificity and sensitivity in both the original and validation cohorts. V-gene and J-gene trimming of TCR beta chains was associated with a missense DCLRE1C variant in a later genetic analysis, and the association was replicated in an independent cohort. Assigning TCR associations to individual alleles was difficult when HLA alleles, especially DR and DQ, strongly co-occurred. Immune exposure information for the cohort was limited to CMV serostatus. Linkage disequilibrium might explain the correlated functional status among segregating V segments, but an unknown experimental factor could not be excluded. In a later analysis, about 17,000 TCR beta sequences were associated with specific HLA alleles at a false discovery rate of 0.05. In vitro tests confirmed that a few of the cytomegalovirus-associated TCR beta chains recognize cytomegalovirus antigens. In a later analysis, the rate of TCR association differed among HLA loci, with DRB1 alleles having the most associated TCRs and HLA-C alleles having the fewest. Sequencing depth was assumed to be roughly uniform across donors in the presence/absence analyses, though that assumption may not hold. Only TCR beta chains were sequenced in this cohort, and the absence of alpha or paired-chain data limited detectable features. An earlier analysis of around 540 of the donors showed that most TCR beta V segments appeared in productive rearrangements either about 90% or about 30% of the time, which broadly matched IMGT annotations.

The CDR3 has 15 amino acids, counting the end cysteine and phenylalanine. CDR3 DNA is the only sequence kept; it has 45 bases, read in frame from the first base. Via the germline V gene, CDR1 is MNHNS and CDR2 SASEGT. The junction shows trimming of 3 bases on V and 2 bases on J, plus 8 bases between the germline ends. In total, roughly 710 healthy bone marrow donors made up the cohort. Cohort members were all nominally healthy when sampled, although unrecorded immune exposures were likely present. The donor was CMV seronegative and was included in the group of around 320 seronegative cohort members. Every donor gave a peripheral blood sample, and the peripheral blood mononuclear cells from that sample were used for TCR beta sequencing. Genomic DNA extraction from the blood cell samples was performed with the Qiagen DNeasy Blood Extraction Kit. Regarding this clone: Its recognized antigen is unknown.

Libraries came from the immunoSEQ multiplex PCR assay. For the multiplex PCR, a mixture combining 60 forward primers for TCR Vbeta segments and 13 reverse primers for TCR Jbeta segments was used. The CDR3 region of rearranged TCR beta genes was amplified from genomic DNA with a multiplex PCR assay. On the Illumina HiSeq System, the amplified TCR beta libraries were sequenced as 87-base-pair reads. The authors' analysis ran thus. A later analysis tallied tens of millions of unique TCR beta chains across the 700 or so repertoires, and around 9.9 million of those chains were shared by two or more donors. A nearest-neighbor algorithm error-corrected the raw reads and collapsed the reads into unique sequences, merging closely related sequences to remove PCR and sequencing errors. Alignment of CDR3 sequences to IMGT reference sequences was used to assign V, D and J gene segments. For a sequence to be retained, a match of at least six nucleotides was required to both a V gene segment and a J gene segment. Rearrangements were called productive when the CDR3 lacked stop codons and stayed in frame with V and J; all others were non-productive. CDR3 was defined by IMGT convention, running from the second conserved V-encoded cysteine to the conserved J-encoded phenylalanine. In an earlier analysis of roughly 580 of the donors, sequences lacking an unambiguous match to a single V gene segment were excluded. An earlier analysis of about 590 of the donors classified V segments as functional when productive rearrangements were above 56.7% and as segregating when the standard deviation between donors was above 5%. A statistical classification framework was built to diagnose cytomegalovirus status from the catalog of TCR beta chain sequences. V and J gene assignment, in a later analysis, came from comparing TCR nucleotide sequences with IMGT/GENE-DB human TR gene sequences. The TCRdist pipeline was used in a later analysis to assign CDR3 sequences and most-parsimonious VDJ recombination scenarios. In a later analysis, each TCR beta chain was defined by its CDR3 amino acid sequence together with its V-gene family, and reads without a unique V-gene family were excluded. In a later analysis, around 650 highly shared, low-generation-probability nucleotide sequences were removed to address suspected cross-contamination and a sequencing artifact. For each public chain, a later analysis derived a clonal expansion index from normalized ranks of inferred template counts within each repertoire. In a later analysis, generation probabilities were computed with a VDJ recombination model fitted to out-of-frame rearrangements, and the resulting probabilities were checked against IGoR. A later analysis scored TCR-TCR, TCR-HLA and TCR-CMV co-occurrence with hypergeometric tests, applying a repertoire-size bias correction to TCR pairs. In a later analysis, false discovery rates were estimated by permuting HLA or CMV assignments 20 times. In a later analysis, co-occurring TCRs were grouped using DBSCAN, and TCRdist sequence similarity was added for clustering within HLA-allele-positive subsets. Co-occurrence clustering excluded repertoires with fewer than 30,000 or more than 120,000 public chains, plus five with anomalous nucleotide sharing. The table was pulled from immuneACCESS by TCRdb, which kept in-frame rearrangements only. Such tables lose some clones; where checked, under half of the loss comes from unresolved V genes, and the rest has no known cause. That table furnishes V, J and clone size, whereas the DNA furnished D and trimming. The sample table includes approximately 47,000 clones. The top ten clonotypes cover around 16% of the sample.

The clonotype was recovered from a male donor in good health and CMV-seronegative. Material: PBMCs. The chain is encoded by TRBV6-1 joined to TRBJ2-6, with the D gene not clear enough to name. The CDR3 loop reads CASSDRSTGANVLTF. The base sequence is TGTGCCAGCAGTGATCGGTCGACTGGGGCCAACGTCCTGACTTTC.